This TCR beta chain was sequenced for a study of cytomegalovirus exposure and HLA in healthy donors. Germline V gene lookup returns CDR1 DFQATT and CDR2 SNEGSKA (reference sequence). V lost 0 bases, J lost 7 bases, and 5 bases lay in between. CDR3 length equals 11 residues. Researchers ran the PCR with 60 Vbeta and 13 Jbeta primers. Profiling relied on immunoSEQ multiplex PCR, and the TCRdb table lists in-frame clones only, not all of them. The top ten clones hold 2% to 2.5% of a sample with more than 95,000 clones, 75% to 85% of them seen once. This receptor was taken from a man in his thirties or forties in good health and CMV-seronegative. This chain links TRBV20-1 with TRBJ2-3; D not resolved. Sequencing was performed on PBMCs. CDR3 protein: CSARDRYTQYF. In DNA, the CDR3 is TGCAGTGCTAGAGATCGGTATACGCAGTATTTT.